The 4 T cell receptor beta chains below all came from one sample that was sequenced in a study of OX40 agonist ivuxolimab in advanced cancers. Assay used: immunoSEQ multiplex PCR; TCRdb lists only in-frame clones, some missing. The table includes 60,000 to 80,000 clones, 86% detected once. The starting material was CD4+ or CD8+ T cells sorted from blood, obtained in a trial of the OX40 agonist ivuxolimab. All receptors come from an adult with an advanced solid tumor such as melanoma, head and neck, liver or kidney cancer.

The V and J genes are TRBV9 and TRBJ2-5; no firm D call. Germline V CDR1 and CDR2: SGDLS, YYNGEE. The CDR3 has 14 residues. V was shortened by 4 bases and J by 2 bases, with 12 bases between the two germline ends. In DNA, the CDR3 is TGTGCCAGCAGCCCCCACCAACAGCAAGAGACCCAGTACTTC. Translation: CASSPHQQQETQYF.

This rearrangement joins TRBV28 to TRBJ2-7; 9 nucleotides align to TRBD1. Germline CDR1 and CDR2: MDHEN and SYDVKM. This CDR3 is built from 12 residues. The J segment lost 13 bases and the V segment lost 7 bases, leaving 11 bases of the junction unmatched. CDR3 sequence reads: CASKPPSGQGYF. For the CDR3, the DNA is TGTGCCAGCAAACCCCCTTCGGGACAGGGATACTTC.

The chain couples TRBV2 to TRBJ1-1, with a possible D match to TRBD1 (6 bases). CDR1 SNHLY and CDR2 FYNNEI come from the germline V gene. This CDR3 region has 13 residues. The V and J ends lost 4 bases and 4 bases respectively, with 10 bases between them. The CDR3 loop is CASSAQGFTEAFF. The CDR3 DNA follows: TGTGCCAGCAGTGCGCAGGGGTTCACTGAAGCTTTCTTT.

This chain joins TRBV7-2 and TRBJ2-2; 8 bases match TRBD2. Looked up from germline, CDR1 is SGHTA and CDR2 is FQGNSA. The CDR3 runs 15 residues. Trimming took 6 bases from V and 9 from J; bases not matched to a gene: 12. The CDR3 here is CASSTSPGGTRELFF. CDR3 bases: TGTGCCAGCAGTACATCTCCGGGGGGGACCCGGGAGCTGTTTTTT.